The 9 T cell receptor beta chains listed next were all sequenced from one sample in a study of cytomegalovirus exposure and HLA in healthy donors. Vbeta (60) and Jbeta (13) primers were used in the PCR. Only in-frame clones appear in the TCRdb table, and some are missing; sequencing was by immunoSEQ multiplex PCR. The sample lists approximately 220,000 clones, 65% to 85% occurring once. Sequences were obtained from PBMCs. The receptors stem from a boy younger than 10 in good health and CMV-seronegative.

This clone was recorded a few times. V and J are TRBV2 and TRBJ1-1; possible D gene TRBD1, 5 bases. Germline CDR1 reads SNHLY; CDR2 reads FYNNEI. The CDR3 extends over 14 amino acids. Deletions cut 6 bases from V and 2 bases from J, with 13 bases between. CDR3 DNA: TGTGCCAGCAGGCGGCAGGGCGAAAACACTGAAGCTTTCTTT. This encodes CASRRQGENTEAFF. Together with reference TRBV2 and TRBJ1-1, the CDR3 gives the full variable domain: EPEVTQTPSHQVTQMGQEVILRCVPISNHLYFYWYRQILGQKVEFLVSFYNNEISEKSEIFDDQFSVERPDGSNFTLKIRSTKLEDSAMYFCASRRQGENTEAFFGQGTRLTVV.

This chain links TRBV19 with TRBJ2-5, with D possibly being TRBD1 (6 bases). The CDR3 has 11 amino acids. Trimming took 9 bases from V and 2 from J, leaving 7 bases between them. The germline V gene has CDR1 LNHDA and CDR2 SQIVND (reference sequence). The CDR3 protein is CASGQQETQYF. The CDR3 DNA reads TGTGCCAGCGGACAGCAAGAGACCCAGTACTTC.

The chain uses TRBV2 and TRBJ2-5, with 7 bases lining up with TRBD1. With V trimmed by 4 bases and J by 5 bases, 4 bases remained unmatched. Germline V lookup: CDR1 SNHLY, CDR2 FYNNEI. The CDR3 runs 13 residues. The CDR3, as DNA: TGTGCCAGCAGTGTAACACAGGGGGAGACCCAGTACTTC. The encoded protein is CASSVTQGETQYF.

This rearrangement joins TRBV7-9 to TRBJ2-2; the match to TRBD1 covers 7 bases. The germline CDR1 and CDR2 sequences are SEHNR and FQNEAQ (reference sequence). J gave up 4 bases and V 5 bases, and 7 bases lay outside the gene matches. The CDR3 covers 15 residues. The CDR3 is CASSLGQVGTGELFF. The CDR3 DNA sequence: TGTGCCAGCAGCCTCGGACAGGTGGGCACCGGGGAGCTGTTTTTT.

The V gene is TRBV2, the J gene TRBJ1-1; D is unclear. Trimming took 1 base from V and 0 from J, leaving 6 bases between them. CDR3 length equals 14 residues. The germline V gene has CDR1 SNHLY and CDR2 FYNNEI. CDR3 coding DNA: TGTGCCAGCAGTGAAGGCCAGTTGAACACTGAAGCTTTCTTT. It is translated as CASSEGQLNTEAFF.

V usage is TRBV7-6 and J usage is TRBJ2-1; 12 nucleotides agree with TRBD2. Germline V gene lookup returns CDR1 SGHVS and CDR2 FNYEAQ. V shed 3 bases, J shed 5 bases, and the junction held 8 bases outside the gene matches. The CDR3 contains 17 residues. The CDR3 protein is CASSLEQLAGGHNEQFF. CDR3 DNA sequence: TGTGCCAGCAGCTTGGAACAACTAGCGGGAGGACACAATGAGCAGTTCTTC.

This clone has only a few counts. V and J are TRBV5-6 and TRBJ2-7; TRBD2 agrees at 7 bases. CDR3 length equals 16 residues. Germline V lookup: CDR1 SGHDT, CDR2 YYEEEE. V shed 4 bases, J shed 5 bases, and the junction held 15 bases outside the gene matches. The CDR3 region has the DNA TGTGCCAGCAGCCCAGAAATGGCTAGCGGAATCCACGAGCAGTACTTC. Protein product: CASSPEMASGIHEQYF.

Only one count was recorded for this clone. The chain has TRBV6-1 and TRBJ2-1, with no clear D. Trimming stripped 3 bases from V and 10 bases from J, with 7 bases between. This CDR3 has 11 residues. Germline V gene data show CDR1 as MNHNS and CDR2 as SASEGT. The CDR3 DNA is TGTGCCAGCAGTGAGGTCAGGGAGCAGTTCTTC. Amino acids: CASSEVREQFF.

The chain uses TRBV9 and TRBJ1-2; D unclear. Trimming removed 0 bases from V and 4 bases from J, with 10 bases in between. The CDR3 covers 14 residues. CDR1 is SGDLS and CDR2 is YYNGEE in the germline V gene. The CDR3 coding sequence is TGTGCCAGCAGCGTAGAATCAGGATTCTATGGCTACACCTTC. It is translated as CASSVESGFYGYTF. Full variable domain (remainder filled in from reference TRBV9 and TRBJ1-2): DSGVTQTPKHLITATGQRVTLRCSPRSGDLSVYWYQQSLDQGLQFLIQYYNGEERAKGNILERFSAQQFPDLHSELNLSSLELGDSALYFCASSVESGFYGYTFGSGTRLTVV.